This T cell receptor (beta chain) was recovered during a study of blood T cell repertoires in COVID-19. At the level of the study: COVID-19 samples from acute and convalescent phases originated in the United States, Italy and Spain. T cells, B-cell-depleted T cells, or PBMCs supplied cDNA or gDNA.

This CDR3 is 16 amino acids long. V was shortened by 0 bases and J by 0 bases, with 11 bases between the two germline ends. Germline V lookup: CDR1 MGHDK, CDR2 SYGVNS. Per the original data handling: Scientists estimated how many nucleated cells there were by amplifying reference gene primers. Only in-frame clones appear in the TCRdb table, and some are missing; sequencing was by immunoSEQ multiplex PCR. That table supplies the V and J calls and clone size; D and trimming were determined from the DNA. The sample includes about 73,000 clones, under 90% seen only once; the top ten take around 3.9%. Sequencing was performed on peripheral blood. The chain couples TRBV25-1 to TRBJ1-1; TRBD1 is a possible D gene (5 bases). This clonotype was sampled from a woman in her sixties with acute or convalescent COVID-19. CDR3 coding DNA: TGTGCCAGCAGTGAATATGGGGCAGCGTTGAACACTGAAGCTTTCTTT. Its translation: CASSEYGAALNTEAFF. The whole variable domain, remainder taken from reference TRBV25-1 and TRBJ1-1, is EADIYQTPRYLVIGTGKKITLECSQTMGHDKMYWYQQDPGMELHLIHYSYGVNSTEKGDLSSESTVSRIRTEHFPLTLESARPSHTSQYLCASSEYGAALNTEAFFGQGTRLTVV.